This T cell receptor beta chain derives from a study of cytomegalovirus exposure and HLA in healthy donors. Regarding the study as a whole: Common viral pathogens seemed, in a later analysis, to connect with several of the most significant clusters. An analysis was carried out later, and it reportedly showed fewer N-insertions in an Asian-associated ancestry cluster than the approximately 660-donor mean. As was reported, the HLA-A and HLA-B alleles of most subjects were accurately predicted from TCR beta sequences. Later analysis demonstrated an association between a missense DCLRE1C variant and TCR beta V- and J-gene trimming.

The germline V gene encodes CDR1 SGDLS and CDR2 YYNGEE. The CDR3 is made up of 14 amino acids. The PCR was carried out with 60 Vbeta primers and 13 Jbeta primers. Libraries were prepared by immunoSEQ multiplex PCR; TCRdb keeps only in-frame clonotypes and omits some of them. Of 100,000 or so clones listed, roughly 80% are singletons. A remark on this clone: Its antigen is undetermined.

The sequenced material came from PBMCs. This TCR was sampled from a female donor in good health and CMV-seronegative. The chain combines TRBV9 with TRBJ2-5; D gene unclear. The end of the DNA fits TRBJ2-7 better, so the J call may be wrong. The CDR3 DNA reads as TGTGCCAGCAGCGCCGGATGGGGCTCCTACGAGCAGTACTTC. Amino acids: CASSAGWGSYEQYF.